These 10 T cell receptor beta chains share one sample of origin, sequenced in a study of cytomegalovirus exposure and HLA in healthy donors. PCR primers comprised 60 Vbeta and 13 Jbeta primers. Profiling relied on immunoSEQ multiplex PCR, and the TCRdb table lists in-frame clones only, not all of them. This table lists over 65,000 clones. Sequencing was done on a sample of PBMCs. The source is a woman in her twenties or thirties in good health and CMV-seronegative.

CDR3 nucleotides: TGTGCCTGGAGCACAGGGGACTCACCCCTCCACTTT. Its protein is CAWSTGDSPLHF. The chain carries TRBV30 and TRBJ1-6, with TRBD1 identical over 7 bases. The CDR3 consists of 12 residues. CDR1 GTSNPN and CDR2 SVGIG come from the germline V gene (reference sequence). The junction had 3 bases not matched to a gene; V was cut back by 3 bases and J by 10 bases.

The chain uses TRBV19 and TRBJ1-5; maybe TRBD1 (6 bases). From germline, CDR1 is LNHDA and CDR2 SQIVND (reference sequence). This CDR3 has 14 residues. The germline V and J ends were trimmed by 7 bases and 1 base, with 11 bases remaining between them. CDR3 sequence: CASKDSPSNQPQHF. The CDR3 region has the DNA TGTGCCAGTAAGGACAGCCCCAGCAATCAGCCCCAGCATTTT.

The chain links TRBV19 to TRBJ2-1; D remains unclear. This CDR3 is 14 amino acids long. The germline V gene encodes CDR1 LNHDA and CDR2 SQIVND (reference sequence). Trimming cost V 6 bases and J 7 bases, with 16 bases left between them. The CDR3 DNA sequence: TGTGCCAGTAGGTTAGGTCTAGGTGGGAATGAGCAGTTCTTC. It encodes CASRLGLGGNEQFF.

This CDR3 is CASSSTGTSNQPQHF. In nucleotides, the CDR3 is TGTGCCAGCAGCTCGACAGGGACTAGCAATCAGCCCCAGCATTTT. This chain joins TRBV5-8 and TRBJ1-5; TRBD1 aligns across 7 bases. Trimming cost V 3 bases and J 0 bases; bases outside gene matches: 3. The CDR3 spans 15 residues. The germline V gene encodes CDR1 SGHTS and CDR2 YDEGEE.

The chain couples TRBV18 to TRBJ2-2; a possible D gene is TRBD2 (5 bases). The CDR3 length is 14 residues. V dropped 6 bases and J dropped 7 bases, with 15 bases sitting between them. Looked up from germline, CDR1 is KGHSH and CDR2 is LQKENI. The CDR3 region has the DNA TGTGCCAGCTCCCTATCTTCGGCGGGCGGGGAGCTGTTTTTT. It yields the protein CASSLSSAGGELFF.

By frequency, this clone registers medium-sized (0.01 to 0.1%). The gene calls are TRBV6-5 and TRBJ2-6; no firm D call. The germline CDR1 and CDR2 sequences are MNHEY and SVGAGI. The CDR3 extends over 15 amino acids. Trimming stripped 5 bases from V and 0 bases from J, with 8 bases between. The DNA of the CDR3 is TGTGCCAGCAGTCCTACCGTCTCTGGGGCCAACGTCCTGACTTTC. Its protein product is CASSPTVSGANVLTF.

V gene TRBV30 combines with J gene TRBJ2-1, with a tentative D call TRBD1 (5 bases). The V gene's germline CDR1 is GTSNPN and CDR2 SVGIG (reference sequence). Deletions cut 5 bases from V and 16 bases from J, with 12 bases between. This CDR3 is 9 amino acids long. This CDR3 is CAWGHPSFF. CDR3 DNA: TGTGCCTGGGGACACCCCAGTTTCTTC.

This rearrangement joins TRBV28 to TRBJ2-5, with 8 bases lining up with TRBD1. Losses at the gene ends were 6 bases for V and 5 bases for J; bases not matched to a gene: 8. CDR3 length equals 14 residues. Per germline, CDR1 MDHEN and CDR2 SYDVKM. Here the CDR3 DNA reads TGTGCCAGCAGCCCGACAGGGGCTTGGGAGACCCAGTACTTC. Its protein is CASSPTGAWETQYF.

This chain links TRBV19 with TRBJ1-5; TRBD1 agrees at 8 bases. The CDR3 covers 17 residues. V was clipped by 6 bases and J by 1 base; unmatched bases: 11. From germline, CDR1 is LNHDA and CDR2 SQIVND (reference sequence). CDR3 in DNA: TGTGCCAGTAGGCCGGGACAGGCCCGGGGCAGCAATCAGCCCCAGCATTTT. It specifies CASRPGQARGSNQPQHF.

J is TRBJ1-6 and V is TRBV9; tentatively, D is TRBD1 (5 bases). Germline CDR1 reads SGDLS; CDR2 reads YYNGEE. This CDR3 has 14 amino acids. The germline V and J ends were trimmed by 4 bases and 5 bases, with 10 bases remaining between them. Here the CDR3 reads CASSIRGDNSPLHF. The CDR3 nucleotides are TGTGCCAGCAGCATCCGGGGGGATAATTCACCCCTCCACTTT.